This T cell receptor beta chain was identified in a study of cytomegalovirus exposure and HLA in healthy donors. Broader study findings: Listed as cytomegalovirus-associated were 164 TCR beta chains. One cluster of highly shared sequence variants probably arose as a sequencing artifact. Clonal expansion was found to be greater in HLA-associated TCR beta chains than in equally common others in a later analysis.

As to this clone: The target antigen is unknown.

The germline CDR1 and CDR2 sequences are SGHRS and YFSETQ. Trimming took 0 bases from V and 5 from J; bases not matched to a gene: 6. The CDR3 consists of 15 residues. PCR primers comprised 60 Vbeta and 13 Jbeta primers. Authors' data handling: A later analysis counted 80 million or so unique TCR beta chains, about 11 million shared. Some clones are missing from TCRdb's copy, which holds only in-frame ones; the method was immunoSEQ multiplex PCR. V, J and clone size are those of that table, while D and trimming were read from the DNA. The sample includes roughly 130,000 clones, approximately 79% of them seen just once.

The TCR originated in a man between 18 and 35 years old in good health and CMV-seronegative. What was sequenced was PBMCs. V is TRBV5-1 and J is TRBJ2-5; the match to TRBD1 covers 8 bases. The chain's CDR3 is CASSLGDRTEETQYF. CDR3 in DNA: TGCGCCAGCAGCTTGGGGGACAGGACGGAGGAGACCCAGTACTTC.